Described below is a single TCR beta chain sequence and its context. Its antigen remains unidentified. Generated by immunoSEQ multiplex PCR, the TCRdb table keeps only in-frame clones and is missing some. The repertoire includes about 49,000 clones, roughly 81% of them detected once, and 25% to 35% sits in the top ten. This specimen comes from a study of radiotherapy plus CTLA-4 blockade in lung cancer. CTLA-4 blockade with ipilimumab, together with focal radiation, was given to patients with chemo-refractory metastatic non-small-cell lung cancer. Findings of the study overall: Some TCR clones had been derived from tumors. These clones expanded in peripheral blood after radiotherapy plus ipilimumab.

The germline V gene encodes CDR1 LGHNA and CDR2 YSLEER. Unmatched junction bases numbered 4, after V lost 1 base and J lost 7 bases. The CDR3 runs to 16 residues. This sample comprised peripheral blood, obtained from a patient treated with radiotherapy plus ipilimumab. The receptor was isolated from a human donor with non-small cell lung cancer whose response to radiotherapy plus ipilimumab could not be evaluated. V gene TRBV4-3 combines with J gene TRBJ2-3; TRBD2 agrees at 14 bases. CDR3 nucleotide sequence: TGCGCCAGCAGCCAAGGACTAGCGGGAGGGCCTAATACGCAGTATTTT. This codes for CASSQGLAGGPNTQYF.